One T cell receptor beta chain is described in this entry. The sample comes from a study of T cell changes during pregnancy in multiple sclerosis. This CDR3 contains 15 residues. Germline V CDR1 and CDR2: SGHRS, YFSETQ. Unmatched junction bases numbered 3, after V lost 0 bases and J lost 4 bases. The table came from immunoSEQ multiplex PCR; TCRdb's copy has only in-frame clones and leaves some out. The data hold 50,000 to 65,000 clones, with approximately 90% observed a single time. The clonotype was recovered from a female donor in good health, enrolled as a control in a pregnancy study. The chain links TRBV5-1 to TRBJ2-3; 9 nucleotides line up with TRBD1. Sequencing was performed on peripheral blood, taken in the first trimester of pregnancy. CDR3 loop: CASSLARTGADTQYF. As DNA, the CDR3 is TGCGCCAGCAGCTTGGCCAGGACAGGGGCAGATACGCAGTATTTT.